One and the same sample provided the 14 T cell receptor beta chains below, sequenced in a study of cytotoxic CD8 clonotypes in ibrutinib-treated CLL. Sequencing used immunoSEQ multiplex PCR; TCRdb keeps in-frame clones, though not all of them. In the table there are about 160,000 clones, about 88% of which are singletons. The source material was PBMCs, sampled at disease progression, from a patient treated with ibrutinib. These TCRs come from a human donor with chronic lymphocytic leukemia.

This chain links TRBV13 with TRBJ2-6; 7 bases are a match to TRBD2. Trimming took 5 bases from V and 1 from J; bases not matched to a gene: 14. The germline CDR1 and CDR2 sequences are PRHDT and FYEKMQ (reference sequence). This CDR3 has 19 amino acids. In DNA form, the CDR3 reads TGTGCCAGCAGCCCCCGTCTCTCGGGGGGAGAATCTGGGGCCAACGTCCTGACTTTC. This gives the protein CASSPRLSGGESGANVLTF. The whole variable domain, filled in from reference TRBV13 and TRBJ2-6, reads AAGVIQSPRHLIKEKRETATLKCYPIPRHDTVYWYQQGPGQDPQFLISFYEKMQSDKGSIPDRFSAQQFSDYHSELNMSSLELGDSALYFCASSPRLSGGESGANVLTFGAGSRLTVL.

This chain uses TRBV9 with TRBJ2-3; TRBD2 matches at 10 bases. V lost 1 base and J lost 5; bases outside the gene matches: 10. CDR3 size: 17 residues. Germline V CDR1 and CDR2: SGDLS, YYNGEE. CDR3 residues: CASSVFSLAGVGDTQYF. The CDR3 DNA is TGTGCCAGCAGCGTATTCAGCCTAGCGGGAGTTGGAGATACGCAGTATTTT.

This rearrangement joins TRBV28 to TRBJ1-4, with 7 bases fitting TRBD1. The CDR3 length is 14 residues. V shed 3 bases, J shed 8 bases, and the junction held 6 bases outside the gene matches. Germline V CDR1 and CDR2: MDHEN, SYDVKM. In nucleotides, the CDR3 is TGTGCCAGCAGTTTCGGAGTGACAGGGGAAAAACTGTTTTTT. Residues: CASSFGVTGEKLFF.

The chain recombines TRBV7-2 with TRBJ2-3; TRBD2 matches at 8 bases. Per the germline V gene, CDR1 is SGHTA and CDR2 is FQGNSA. The V gene end was trimmed by 5 bases and the J gene end by 9 bases; junction bases not matched to a gene: 4. The CDR3 has 12 amino acids. For the CDR3, the DNA is TGTGCCAGCAGCCAGGCTAGCGGGACGCAGTATTTT. It yields the protein CASSQASGTQYF.

This chain links TRBV29-1 with TRBJ2-2; D is uncertain. Germline V gene sequence: CDR1 SQVTM, CDR2 ANQGSEA. The V gene lost 4 bases and the J gene lost 1 base, with 7 bases spanning the gap. The CDR3 is 13 amino acids. The CDR3 here is CSVAKGNTGELFF. The CDR3 DNA reads TGCAGCGTTGCGAAGGGGAACACCGGGGAGCTGTTTTTT.

This clone was observed a single time. The chain is built from TRBV5-6 and TRBJ2-7, with 7 bases that match TRBD1. Trimming removed 5 bases from V and 3 bases from J; junction bases left unmatched: 8. The CDR3 is 14 residues long. CDR1 and CDR2 from the germline V gene are SGHDT and YYEEEE. The CDR3: CASSFLGTDYEQYF. The CDR3 DNA sequence: TGTGCCAGCAGTTTCCTCGGGACAGACTACGAGCAGTACTTC. The full variable domain, its missing parts supplied by reference TRBV5-6 and TRBJ2-7, is DAGVTQSPTHLIKTRGQQVTLRCSPKSGHDTVSWYQQALGQGPQFIFQYYEEEERQRGNFPDRFSGHQFPNYSSELNVNALLLGDSALYLCASSFLGTDYEQYFGPGTRLTVT.

Details on this clone: The junction departs from the called germline gene at one end, perhaps through a read error. The chain joins TRBV18 to TRBJ2-7, with D unresolved. This CDR3 has 15 residues. Germline CDR1 reads KGHSH; CDR2 reads LQKENI. The CDR3 sequence: CASSPLPPASYEQYF. CDR3 DNA sequence: TGTGCCAGCTCCCCACTACCTCCAGCCTCCTACGAGCAGTACTTC.

Worth noting for this clone: The junction shows a germline mismatch at one end, possibly a read error. Other nucleotide sequences from this sample produce the same CDR3. This chain links TRBV18 with TRBJ2-2; no clear D gene. This CDR3 has 13 residues. The germline V gene encodes CDR1 KGHSH and CDR2 LQKENI. Written as DNA, the CDR3 is TGTGCCAGCTCTCCACGGGACACCGGGGAGCTGTTTTTT. Translated, it gives CASSPRDTGELFF.

The V call is TRBV7-2, the J call TRBJ2-1, with unresolved D. V dropped 4 bases and J dropped 1 base, with 8 bases sitting between them. The CDR3 is 14 amino acids. Germline assignment: CDR1 SGHTA and CDR2 FQGNSA. The CDR3 protein is CASSYRSSYNEQFF. DNA for the CDR3: TGTGCCAGCAGCTACCGTTCGTCCTACAATGAGCAGTTCTTC. The full variable domain, in which reference TRBV7-2 and TRBJ2-1 provide the parts outside the CDR3, is GAGVSQSPSNKVTEKGKDVELRCDPISGHTALYWYRQSLGQGLEFLIYFQGNSAPDKSGLPSDRFSAERTGGSVSTLTIQRTQQEDSAVYLCASSYRSSYNEQFFGPGTRLTVL.

The chain joins TRBV28 to TRBJ2-1, with 8 bases lining up with TRBD1. Germline CDR1 MDHEN, CDR2 SYDVKM. The CDR3 consists of 16 residues. Trimming at V came to 4 bases and at J to 0 bases, leaving 5 bases not matched to a gene. For the CDR3, the DNA is TGTGCCAGCAGTTGGGGCAGGGGGCCCTCCTACAATGAGCAGTTCTTC. It is translated as CASSWGRGPSYNEQFF. The full variable domain, completed using reference TRBV28 and TRBJ2-1, is DVKVTQSSRYLVKRTGEKVFLECVQDMDHENMFWYRQDPGLGLRLIYFSYDVKMKEKGDIPEGYSVSREKKERFSLILESASTNQTSMYLCASSWGRGPSYNEQFFGPGTRLTVL.

The chain is built from TRBV14 and TRBJ1-2; tentatively, D is TRBD1 (5 bases). V shed 4 bases and J shed 0 bases, with 15 bases lying between them. The length of the CDR3 is 16 residues. In germline, CDR1 is SGHDN, CDR2 FVKESK. CDR3 protein: CASSPFGAVANYGYTF. In nucleotides, the CDR3 is TGTGCCAGCAGCCCCTTCGGGGCAGTTGCTAACTATGGCTACACCTTC.

This clone has only one observation. The chain is built from TRBV19 and TRBJ1-1, with 7 bases that match TRBD1. CDR3 size: 16 residues. The ends lost 0 bases at V and 2 bases at J; junction bases unmatched: 6. Germline V CDR1 and CDR2: LNHDA, SQIVND (reference sequence). The CDR3 loop is CASSIDPRGINTEAFF. The CDR3 nucleotides read TGTGCCAGTAGTATAGATCCCAGGGGGATCAACACTGAAGCTTTCTTT. Combining the CDR3 with reference TRBV19 and TRBJ1-1 gives the whole variable domain DGGITQSPKYLFRKEGQNVTLSCEQNLNHDAMYWYRQDPGQGLRLIYYSQIVNDFQKGDIAEGYSVSREKKESFPLTVTSAQKNPTAFYLCASSIDPRGINTEAFFGQGTRLTVV.

This clone was counted only a few times. The chain has TRBV2 and TRBJ1-2; 7 positions agree with TRBD1. The junction had 3 bases not matched to a gene; V was cut back by 10 bases and J by 4 bases. This CDR3 contains 11 residues. The V gene's germline CDR1 is SNHLY and CDR2 FYNNEI. The CDR3 coding sequence is TGTGCCATATCAGGGGGCTATGGCTACACCTTC. Translated, it gives CAISGGYGYTF.

This chain uses TRBV19 with TRBJ2-7, with no clear D. CDR1 and CDR2 (germline): LNHDA, SQIVND (reference sequence). Trimming stripped 3 bases from V and 6 bases from J, with 9 bases between. The CDR3 runs 12 residues. CDR3 DNA sequence: TGTGCCAGTAGTATCGACTGGGGCGAGCAGTACTTC. Its protein is CASSIDWGEQYF.